This T cell receptor beta chain appears in the sequencing data of a study of identical twins. This CDR3 is built from 17 residues. In germline, CDR1 is DFQATT, CDR2 SNEGSKA (reference sequence). The V segment lost 1 base and the J segment 7 bases; nucleotides outside the gene matches: 17. MiXCR was run by TCRdb on the 5' RACE reads, yielding one entry per CDR3 protein. The data contain 400,000 to 550,000 distinct CDR3 sequences, roughly an eighth of them singletons. This sample also appeared in a second study, on yellow fever vaccine responses in identical twins. That study reports: Among the twins, the vaccine T cell response reportedly seemed partly convergent and partly personalized.

V is TRBV20-1 and J is TRBJ2-5; 8 nucleotides align to TRBD2. The sequenced sample consisted of CD4+ T cells sorted from blood. This clonotype was sampled from a woman under 30 in good health. DNA of the CDR3: TGCAGTGCTAGAGCGGCGAATGAACTAGCGGTGACGGGGACCCAGTACTTC. Translating gives CSARAANELAVTGTQYF.